This passage covers 25 T cell receptor beta chains from one sample sequenced in a study of blood T cell repertoires in COVID-19. Some clones are missing from TCRdb's copy, which holds only in-frame ones; the method was immunoSEQ multiplex PCR. The sample records 90,000 or so clones, around 88% being singletons. Sequencing was done on a sample of peripheral blood. These receptor sequences come from a man between 60 and 70 years old with acute or convalescent COVID-19.

For the CDR3, the DNA is TGTGCCAGCAGCTTAGAGGCAGACAATGAGCAGTTCTTC. Encoded protein: CASSLEADNEQFF. The rearrangement links TRBV11-3 to TRBJ2-1; the D is unclear. The CDR3 sequence is 13 residues long. Looked up from germline, CDR1 is SGHNT and CDR2 is YENEEA. V was clipped by 0 bases and J by 5 bases, with 5 bases between them.

The chain couples TRBV11-1 to TRBJ2-5; TRBD1 matches at 9 bases. Germline loops: CDR1 SGHAT, CDR2 FQDESV (reference sequence). This CDR3 is 16 amino acids long. V gave up 6 bases and J gave up 5 bases; unmatched junction bases: 13. CDR3 DNA sequence: TGTGCCAGCAGATCCCCCGGGACAGGGAACCCCGAGACCCAGTACTTC. This translates into CASRSPGTGNPETQYF.

This chain uses TRBV19 with TRBJ2-7; tentatively, D is TRBD1 (6 bases). The CDR3 totals 14 residues. Germline assignment: CDR1 LNHDA and CDR2 SQIVND (reference sequence). V shed 5 bases and J shed 0 bases, with 11 bases lying between them. The CDR3 protein is CASSETGTSYEQYF. The CDR3, as DNA: TGTGCCAGTAGTGAGACAGGAACCTCCTACGAGCAGTACTTC.

The chain uses TRBV12-3 or TRBV12-4 and TRBJ2-3; 9 bases agree with TRBD1. The CDR3 sequence is 13 residues long. V shed 2 bases, J shed 11 bases, and the junction held 5 bases outside the gene matches. The DNA of the CDR3 is TGTGCCAGCAGTTTATTCGTGACAGGGGGGCAGTATTTT. Protein product: CASSLFVTGGQYF.

This chain links TRBV5-1 with TRBJ2-7, with a weak D call TRBD1 (5 bases). This CDR3 has 14 residues. Germline CDR1 SGHRS, CDR2 YFSETQ. With 3 bases removed from V and 3 bases from J, the gap between germline ends came to 13 bases. CDR3 DNA sequence: TGCGCCAGCAGCTCCCATGGGGCCGACTACGAGCAGTACTTC. It codes for CASSSHGADYEQYF.

This chain connects TRBV18 to TRBJ2-7; D possibly corresponds to TRBD1 (6 bases). From germline, CDR1 is KGHSH and CDR2 LQKENI. CDR3 length equals 14 residues. Trimming took 2 bases from V and 3 from J, leaving 11 bases between them. The CDR3 sequence is CASSPVQGGYEQYF. The CDR3 region has the DNA TGTGCCAGCTCACCAGTACAGGGTGGCTACGAGCAGTACTTC.

This clone appeared once. The rearrangement links TRBV3-1 (or the pseudogene TRBV3-2) to TRBJ2-5; 8 positions agree with TRBD1. This CDR3 is built from 18 residues. V trimming: 2 bases; J trimming: 0 bases; junction bases outside the gene matches: 11. Germline CDR1 and CDR2: LGHDT and YNNKEL (reference sequence). CDR3 in amino acids: CASSQTFPGQGYQETQYF. CDR3 DNA: TGTGCCAGCAGCCAAACGTTCCCAGGACAGGGCTACCAAGAGACCCAGTACTTC.

This clone was seen just once. CDR3 loop: CASSSTFGTAQETQYF. CDR3 nucleotide sequence: TGTGCCAGCAGTTCAACCTTCGGGACAGCACAAGAGACCCAGTACTTC. The rearrangement links TRBV6-5 to TRBJ2-5, with 7 nucleotides matching TRBD1. Losses at the gene ends were 4 bases for V and 2 bases for J; bases not matched to a gene: 10. Germline V gene data show CDR1 as MNHEY and CDR2 as SVGAGI. CDR3 length equals 16 residues.

This clone was counted a single time. V and J are TRBV7-9 and TRBJ2-7; D gene uncertain. Trimming took 1 base from V and 6 from J, leaving 4 bases between them. CDR3 size: 11 residues. Germline CDR1 SEHNR, CDR2 FQNEAQ (reference sequence). CDR3 region: CASSLGIEQYF. CDR3 in DNA: TGTGCCAGCAGCTTAGGTATCGAGCAGTACTTC.

The chain has TRBV6-1 and TRBJ2-1; 9 bases align to TRBD1. In germline, CDR1 is MNHNS, CDR2 SASEGT. V shed 3 bases and J 8 bases; nucleotides not matched to a gene: 8. The CDR3 covers 15 residues. The CDR3 here is CASSDRDRAGDEQFF. CDR3 bases: TGTGCCAGCAGTGACCGGGACAGGGCCGGCGATGAGCAGTTCTTC.

The V gene is TRBV11-2, the J gene TRBJ2-7; D is unclear. The CDR3 spans 12 residues. The V end was cut by 3 bases, the J end by 3 bases, with 6 bases between. CDR1 and CDR2 from the germline V gene are SGHAT and FQNNGV. The CDR3 region has the DNA TGTGCCAGCAGCTTGACTCACTACGAGCAGTACTTC. Residues: CASSLTHYEQYF.

The rearrangement links TRBV18 to TRBJ1-2, with D tentatively TRBD1 (6 bases). The V gene's germline CDR1 is KGHSH and CDR2 LQKENI. The CDR3 is 14 amino acids. The V end was cut by 6 bases, the J end by 4 bases, with 15 bases between. This chain's CDR3 is CASSPPGDTYGYTF. The CDR3 DNA follows: TGTGCCAGCTCCCCCCCCGGGGACACCTATGGCTACACCTTC.

The chain is built from TRBV9 and TRBJ2-1; TRBD2 agrees at 8 bases. The length of the CDR3 is 17 residues. Germline CDR1 and CDR2: SGDLS and YYNGEE. The V gene end was trimmed by 3 bases and the J gene end by 8 bases; junction bases not matched to a gene: 16. The DNA for the CDR3 is TGTGCCAGCAGCGCTTCCGGGGGGGACCCCCATCCGGATGAGCAGTTCTTC. Its protein product is CASSASGGDPHPDEQFF.

This chain connects TRBV6-1 to TRBJ1-3; the match to TRBD1 covers 7 bases. The CDR3 loop spans 15 amino acids. The germline CDR1 and CDR2 sequences are MNHNS and SASEGT. V dropped 3 bases and J dropped 4; count of bases not matched to a gene: 6. The CDR3 sequence: CASSDRGQRGNTIYF. The CDR3 DNA is TGTGCCAGCAGTGACCGGGGACAGAGAGGAAACACCATATATTTT.

The V call is TRBV4-1, the J call TRBJ2-7; 8 nucleotides line up with TRBD2. Germline V gene lookup returns CDR1 MGHRA and CDR2 YSYEKL. With V trimmed by 4 bases and J by 2 bases, 7 bases remained unmatched. The CDR3 has 15 residues. This CDR3 reads CASSPRGSGAYEQYF. CDR3 in DNA: TGCGCCAGCAGCCCCCGAGGTAGCGGGGCCTACGAGCAGTACTTC.

CDR3 sequence: CASSITSGAGTDTQYF. The DNA of the CDR3 is TGTGCCAGTAGTATCACTAGCGGAGCGGGCACAGATACGCAGTATTTT. This sequence joins TRBV19 and TRBJ2-3; 8 nucleotides align to TRBD2. CDR1 and CDR2 (germline): LNHDA, SQIVND (reference sequence). The CDR3 is 16 amino acids. The J segment lost 1 base and the V segment lost 3 bases, leaving 6 bases of the junction unmatched.

The chain combines TRBV5-1 with TRBJ1-4; the match to TRBD1 covers 9 bases. CDR1 is SGHRS and CDR2 is YFSETQ in the germline V gene. The CDR3 contains 17 residues. V shed 1 base, J shed 2 bases, and the junction held 6 bases outside the gene matches. The CDR3 coding sequence is TGCGCCAGCAGCTTGTGGGACAGGGCGGCCACTAATGAAAAACTGTTTTTT. Protein product: CASSLWDRAATNEKLFF.

The gene calls are TRBV7-2 and TRBJ2-1; D is uncertain. CDR3 size: 14 residues. With 7 bases removed from V and 6 bases from J, the gap between germline ends came to 16 bases. CDR1 and CDR2 (germline): SGHTA, FQGNSA. Written as DNA, the CDR3 is TGTGCCAGCATACTCACCCTCTCAGGCAATGAGCAGTTCTTC. As protein: CASILTLSGNEQFF.

The gene calls are TRBV27 and TRBJ2-2, with 13 positions matching TRBD2. The CDR3 totals 17 residues. Germline trimming cut 5 bases from V and 7 bases from J; bases unmatched to any gene: 10. Germline CDR1 and CDR2: MNHEY and SMNVEV (reference sequence). CDR3 coding DNA: TGTGCCAGCAGTCCCACTAGCGGGGGGGCTCTGAGCGGGGAGCTGTTTTTT. Its translation: CASSPTSGGALSGELFF.

The chain employs TRBV29-1 and TRBJ2-1; D unclear. The CDR3 sequence is 14 residues long. Trimming took 4 bases from V and 0 from J, leaving 10 bases between them. Germline CDR1 and CDR2: SQVTM and ANQGSEA. The CDR3 protein is CSVARAVSYNEQFF. Here the CDR3 DNA reads TGCAGCGTTGCCCGCGCTGTCTCCTACAATGAGCAGTTCTTC.

The chain uses TRBV11-2 and TRBJ2-3; 10 bases align to TRBD2. Losses at the gene ends were 5 bases for V and 2 bases for J; bases not matched to a gene: 10. This CDR3 comprises 17 residues. Germline CDR1 reads SGHAT; CDR2 reads FQNNGV. In DNA form, the CDR3 reads TGTGCCAGCAGCCCCTCGAGCGGGGGGGCCTTCACAGATACGCAGTATTTT. This codes for CASSPSSGGAFTDTQYF.

This clone was counted only a few times. The genes are TRBV2 and TRBJ1-2; D perhaps matches TRBD1 (6 bases). This CDR3 has 14 residues. Germline CDR1 and CDR2: SNHLY and FYNNEI. Trimming removed 4 bases at V and 6 bases at J, with 15 bases between. CDR3 amino acids: CASSAYRDSDGYTF. The CDR3 bases are TGTGCCAGCAGTGCTTACAGGGATAGTGATGGCTACACCTTC.

Notes on this clone: A read error may account for a junction end that differs from germline. The chain uses TRBV12-3 or TRBV12-4 and TRBJ1-2, with 9 bases identical to TRBD1. This CDR3 has 11 residues. CDR3 region: CASSQPGQGSF. The CDR3 DNA sequence: TGTGCCAGCAGTCAACCGGGACAGGGTTCCTTC.

This clone was seen once. This chain joins TRBV5-1 and TRBJ1-6, with 7 bases lining up with TRBD1. Trimming removed 2 bases from V and 1 base from J; junction bases left unmatched: 6. The CDR3 has 17 amino acids. CDR1 and CDR2 (germline): SGHRS, YFSETQ. The CDR3 DNA follows: TGCGCCAGCAGCTTAGACAGGGATTCATCCTATAATTCACCCCTCCACTTT. Protein sequence: CASSLDRDSSYNSPLHF.

The rearrangement joins TRBV5-4 to TRBJ1-2, with D possibly matching TRBD1 (5 bases). The CDR3 spans 15 residues. Trimming left V 0 bases short and J 5 bases short, with 14 bases between. Germline V lookup: CDR1 SGHNT, CDR2 YYREEE (reference sequence). The CDR3 nucleotides read TGTGCCAGCAGCTTGGGGCAGGGTGGTTCTTATGGCTACACCTTC. It specifies CASSLGQGGSYGYTF.